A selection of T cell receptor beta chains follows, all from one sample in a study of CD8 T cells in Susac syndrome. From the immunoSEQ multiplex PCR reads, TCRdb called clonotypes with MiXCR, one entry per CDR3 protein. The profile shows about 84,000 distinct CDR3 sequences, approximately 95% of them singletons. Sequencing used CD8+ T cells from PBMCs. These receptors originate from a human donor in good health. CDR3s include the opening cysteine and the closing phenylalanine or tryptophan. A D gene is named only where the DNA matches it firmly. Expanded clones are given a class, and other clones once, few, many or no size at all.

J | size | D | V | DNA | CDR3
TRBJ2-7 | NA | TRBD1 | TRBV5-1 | TGCGCCAGCAGCTTGGCAACCGGGACAGGGATCGGCTACGAGCAGTACTTC | CASSLATGTGIGYEQYF
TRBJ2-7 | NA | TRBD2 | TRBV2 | TGTGCCAGCAGTGATAGCGGGACAAGATACGAGCAGTACTTC | CASSDSGTRYEQYF
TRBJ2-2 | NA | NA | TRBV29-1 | TGCAGCGTTGACCGGTCGAACACCGGGGAGCTGTTTTTT | CSVDRSNTGELFF
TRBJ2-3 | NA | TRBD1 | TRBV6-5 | TGTGCCAGCAGTTACTGGATCCAGGGGGCGACAGATACGCAGTATTTT | CASSYWIQGATDTQYF
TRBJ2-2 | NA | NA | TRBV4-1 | TGCGCCAGCAACCCAACCACAAGCGGCGCCGGGGAGCTGTTTTTT | CASNPTTSGAGELFF
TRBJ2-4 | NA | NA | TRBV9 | TGTGCCAGCAGCGTAGGAGGGGACCCCAAAAACATTCAGTACTTC | CASSVGGDPKNIQYF
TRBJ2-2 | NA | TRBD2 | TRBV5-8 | TGTGCCAGCAGCTTGCGGCGGGGGGCGAACACCGGGGAGCTGTTTTTT | CASSLRRGANTGELFF
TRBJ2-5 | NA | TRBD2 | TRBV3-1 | TGTGCCAGCAGCCATCCCGCCCGACTAGCGGGGGGGCTGTGGGAGACCCAGTACTTC | CASSHPARLAGGLWETQYF
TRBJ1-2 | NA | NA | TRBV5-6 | TGTGCCAGCAGCTCCCCCAGCTCTGGAGACGGCTACACCTTC | CASSSPSSGDGYTF
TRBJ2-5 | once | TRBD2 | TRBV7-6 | TGTGCCAGCAGCCCGTCCTGGGAGGGGCGGGGTGGAGAGACCCAGTACTTC | CASSPSWEGRGGETQYF
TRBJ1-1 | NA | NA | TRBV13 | TGTGCCAGCAGCTTTCCGGGGGGGGAAGGAGGGAATGAAGCTTTCTTT | CASSFPGGEGGNEAFF
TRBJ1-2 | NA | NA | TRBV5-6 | TGTGCCAGCAGCCTGGGTGGCGCGCGTGGCTACACCTTC | CASSLGGARGYTF
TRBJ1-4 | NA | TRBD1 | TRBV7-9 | TGTGCCAGCAGCGGCACACGGGACAGGGGGCTCGAAAAACTGTTTTTT | CASSGTRDRGLEKLFF
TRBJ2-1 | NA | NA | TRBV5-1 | TGCGCCAGCAGCTTGGAGGCTAGTTCCTCCTACAATGAGCAGTTCTTC | CASSLEASSSYNEQFF